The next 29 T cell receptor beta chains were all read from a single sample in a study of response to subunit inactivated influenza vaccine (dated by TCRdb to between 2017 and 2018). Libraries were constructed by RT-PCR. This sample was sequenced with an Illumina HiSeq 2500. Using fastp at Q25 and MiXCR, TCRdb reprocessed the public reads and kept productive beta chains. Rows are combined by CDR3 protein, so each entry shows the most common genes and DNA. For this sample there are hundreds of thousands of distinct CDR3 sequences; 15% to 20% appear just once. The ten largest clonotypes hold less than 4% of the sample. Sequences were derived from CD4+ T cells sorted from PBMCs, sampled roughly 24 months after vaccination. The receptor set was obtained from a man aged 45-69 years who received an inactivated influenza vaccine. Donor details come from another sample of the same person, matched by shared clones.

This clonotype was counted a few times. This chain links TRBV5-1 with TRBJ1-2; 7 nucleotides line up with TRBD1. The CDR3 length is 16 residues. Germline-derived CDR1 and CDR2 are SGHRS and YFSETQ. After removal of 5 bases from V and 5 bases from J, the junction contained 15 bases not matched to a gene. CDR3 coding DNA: TGCGCCAGCAGTCTTACAGGGGTCGGGGTAGCGTATGGCTACACCTTC. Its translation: CASSLTGVGVAYGYTF.

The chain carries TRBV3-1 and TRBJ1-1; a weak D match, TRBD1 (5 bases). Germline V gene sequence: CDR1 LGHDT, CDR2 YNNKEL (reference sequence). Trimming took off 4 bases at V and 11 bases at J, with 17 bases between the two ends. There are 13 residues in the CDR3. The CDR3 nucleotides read TGTGCCAGCAGCCCAGATCAGGGATCCTTGGCTTTCTTT. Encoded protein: CASSPDQGSLAFF.

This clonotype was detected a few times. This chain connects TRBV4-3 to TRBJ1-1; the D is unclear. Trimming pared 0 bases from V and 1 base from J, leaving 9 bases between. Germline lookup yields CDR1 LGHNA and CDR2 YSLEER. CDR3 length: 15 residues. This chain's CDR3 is CASSQDLRPNTEAFF. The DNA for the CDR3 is TGCGCCAGCAGCCAAGATCTTAGACCGAACACTGAAGCTTTCTTT.

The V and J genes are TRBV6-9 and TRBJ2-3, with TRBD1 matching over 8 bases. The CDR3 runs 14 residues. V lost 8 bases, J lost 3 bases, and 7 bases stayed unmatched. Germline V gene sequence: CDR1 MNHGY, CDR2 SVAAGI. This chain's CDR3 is CASEERQGTDTQYF. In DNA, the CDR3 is TGTGCCAGCGAGGAGAGACAGGGGACAGATACGCAGTATTTT.

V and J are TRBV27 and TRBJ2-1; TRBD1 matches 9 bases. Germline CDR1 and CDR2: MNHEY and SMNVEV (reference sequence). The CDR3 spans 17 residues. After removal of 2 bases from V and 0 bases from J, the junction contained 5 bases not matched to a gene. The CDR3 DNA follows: TGTGCCAGCAGTTTACAGGGGACAGGGAGCTCCTACAATGAGCAGTTCTTC. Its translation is CASSLQGTGSSYNEQFF.

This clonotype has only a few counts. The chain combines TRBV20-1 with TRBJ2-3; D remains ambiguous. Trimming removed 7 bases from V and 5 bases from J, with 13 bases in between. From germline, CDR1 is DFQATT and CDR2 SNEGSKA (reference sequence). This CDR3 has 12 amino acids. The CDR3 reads CSGSPLGDTQYF. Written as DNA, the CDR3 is TGCAGTGGCTCACCCTTGGGAGATACGCAGTATTTT.

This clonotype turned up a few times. The CDR3 coding sequence is TGTGCCAGCTCGCCCAGCGCGGAGGGCCGGGCAGATACGCAGTATTTT. This translates into CASSPSAEGRADTQYF. V gene TRBV18 combines with J gene TRBJ2-3; perhaps TRBD2 as D (6 bases). Germline V gene sequence: CDR1 KGHSH, CDR2 LQKENI. The CDR3 is 16 amino acids. The ends were cut back, 6 bases at V and 4 bases at J, with 20 bases in the middle.

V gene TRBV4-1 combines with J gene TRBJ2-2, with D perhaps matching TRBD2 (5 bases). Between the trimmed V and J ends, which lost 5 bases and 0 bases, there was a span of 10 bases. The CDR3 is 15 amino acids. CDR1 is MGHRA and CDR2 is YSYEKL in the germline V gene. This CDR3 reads CASSWKDSNTGELFF. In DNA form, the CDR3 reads TGCGCCAGCAGCTGGAAGGACTCGAACACCGGGGAGCTGTTTTTT.

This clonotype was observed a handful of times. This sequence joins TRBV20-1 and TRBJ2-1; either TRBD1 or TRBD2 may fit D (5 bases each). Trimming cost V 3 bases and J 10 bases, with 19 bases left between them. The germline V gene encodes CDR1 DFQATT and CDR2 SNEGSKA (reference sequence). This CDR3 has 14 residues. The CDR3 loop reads CSASRGVPRWEQFF. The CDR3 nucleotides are TGCAGTGCTAGCCGAGGGGTGCCTAGGTGGGAGCAGTTCTTC.

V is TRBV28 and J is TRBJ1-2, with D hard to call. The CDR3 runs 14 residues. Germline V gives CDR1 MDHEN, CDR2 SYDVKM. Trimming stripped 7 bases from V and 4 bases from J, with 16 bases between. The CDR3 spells CASNSGNSGYGYTF. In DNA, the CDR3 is TGTGCCAGCAACTCGGGCAATTCGGGCTATGGCTACACCTTC.

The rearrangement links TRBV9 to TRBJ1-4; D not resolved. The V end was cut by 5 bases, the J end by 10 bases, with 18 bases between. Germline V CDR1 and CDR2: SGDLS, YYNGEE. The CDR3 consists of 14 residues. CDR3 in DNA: TGTGCCAGCAGGCCCGGGTACCAGACGGGAAAACTGTTTTTT. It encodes CASRPGYQTGKLFF.

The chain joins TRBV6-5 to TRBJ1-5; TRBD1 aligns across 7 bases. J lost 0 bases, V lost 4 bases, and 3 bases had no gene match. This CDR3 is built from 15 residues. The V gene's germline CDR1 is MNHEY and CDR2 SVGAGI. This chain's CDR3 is CASSFGQVSNQPQHF. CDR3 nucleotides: TGTGCCAGCAGTTTCGGACAGGTTAGCAATCAGCCCCAGCATTTT.

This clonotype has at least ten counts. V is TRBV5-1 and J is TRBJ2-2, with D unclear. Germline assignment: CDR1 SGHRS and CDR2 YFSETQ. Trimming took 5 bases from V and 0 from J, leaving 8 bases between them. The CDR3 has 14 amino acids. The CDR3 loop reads CASRGSANTGELFF. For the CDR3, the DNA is TGCGCCAGCAGGGGCAGCGCGAACACCGGGGAGCTGTTTTTT.

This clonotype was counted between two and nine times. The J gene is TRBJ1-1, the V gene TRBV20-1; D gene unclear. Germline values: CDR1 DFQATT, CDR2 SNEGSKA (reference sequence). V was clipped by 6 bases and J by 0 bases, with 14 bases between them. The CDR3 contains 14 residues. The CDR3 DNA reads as TGCAGTGCCCGCCGAGGCAGTATGAACACTGAAGCTTTCTTT. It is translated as CSARRGSMNTEAFF.

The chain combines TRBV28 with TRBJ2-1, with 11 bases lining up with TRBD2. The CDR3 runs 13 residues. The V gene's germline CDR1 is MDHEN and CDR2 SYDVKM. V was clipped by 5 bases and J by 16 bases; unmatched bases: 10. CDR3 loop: CASSPFLAGGPFF. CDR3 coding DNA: TGTGCCAGCAGTCCATTCCTAGCGGGGGGTCCCTTCTTC. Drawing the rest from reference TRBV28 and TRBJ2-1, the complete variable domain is DVKVTQSSRYLVKRTGEKVFLECVQDMDHENMFWYRQDPGLGLRLIYFSYDVKMKEKGDIPEGYSVSREKKERFSLILESASTNQTSMYLCASSPFLAGGPFFGPGTRLTVL.

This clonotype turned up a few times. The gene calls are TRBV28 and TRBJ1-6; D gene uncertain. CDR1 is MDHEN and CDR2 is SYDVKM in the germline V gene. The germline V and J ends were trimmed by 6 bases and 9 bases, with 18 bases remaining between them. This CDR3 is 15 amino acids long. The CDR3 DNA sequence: TGTGCCAGCAGCCAACCGGACCCCCGGGTTTCACCCCTCCACTTT. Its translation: CASSQPDPRVSPLHF.

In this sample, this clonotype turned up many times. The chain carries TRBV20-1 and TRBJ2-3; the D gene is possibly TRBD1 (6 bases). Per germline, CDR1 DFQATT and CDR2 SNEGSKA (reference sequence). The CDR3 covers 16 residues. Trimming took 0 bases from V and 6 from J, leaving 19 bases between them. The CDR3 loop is CSARDLLGPRGDTQYF. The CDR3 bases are TGCAGTGCTAGAGATCTGTTGGGGCCGAGGGGGGATACGCAGTATTTT.

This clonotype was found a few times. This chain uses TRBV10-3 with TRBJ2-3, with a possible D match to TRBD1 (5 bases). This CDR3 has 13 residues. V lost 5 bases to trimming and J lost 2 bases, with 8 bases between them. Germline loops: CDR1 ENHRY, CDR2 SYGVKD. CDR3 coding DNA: TGTGCCATCAGTAAGACAGCCACAGATACGCAGTATTTT. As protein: CAISKTATDTQYF.

The CDR3 protein is CASSQGITGQNTQYF. In nucleotides, the CDR3 is TGTGCCAGCAGCCAAGGAATCACGGGGCAAAATACGCAGTATTTT. This chain links TRBV14 with TRBJ2-3; the D call may be TRBD1 or TRBD2 (5 bases each). The germline CDR1 and CDR2 sequences are SGHDN and FVKESK. The CDR3 runs to 15 residues. Trimming stripped 1 base from V and 7 bases from J, with 15 bases between.

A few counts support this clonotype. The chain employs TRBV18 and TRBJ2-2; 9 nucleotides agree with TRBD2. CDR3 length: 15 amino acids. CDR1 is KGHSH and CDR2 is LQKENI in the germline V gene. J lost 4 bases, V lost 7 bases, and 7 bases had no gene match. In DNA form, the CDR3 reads TGTGCCAGCTTACCTAGCGGGGCACTCACCGGGGAGCTGTTTTTT. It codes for CASLPSGALTGELFF.

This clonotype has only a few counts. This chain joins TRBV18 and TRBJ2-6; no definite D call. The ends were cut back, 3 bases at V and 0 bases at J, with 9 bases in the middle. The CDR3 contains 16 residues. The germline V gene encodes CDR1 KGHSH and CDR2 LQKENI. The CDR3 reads CASSPTRPSGANVLTF. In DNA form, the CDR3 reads TGTGCCAGCTCACCTACCCGACCCTCTGGGGCCAACGTCCTGACTTTC.

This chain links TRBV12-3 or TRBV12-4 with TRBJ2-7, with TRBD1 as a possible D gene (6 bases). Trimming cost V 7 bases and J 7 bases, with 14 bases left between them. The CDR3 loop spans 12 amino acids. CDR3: CASIGTGWEQYF. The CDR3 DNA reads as TGTGCCAGCATCGGAACAGGGTGGGAGCAGTACTTC.

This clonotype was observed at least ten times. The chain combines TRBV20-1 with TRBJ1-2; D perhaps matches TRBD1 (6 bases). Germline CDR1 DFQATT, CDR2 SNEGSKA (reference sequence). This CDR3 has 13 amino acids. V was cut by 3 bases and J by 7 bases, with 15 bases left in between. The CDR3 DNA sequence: TGCAGTGCTAGCCGGTTGGGGGCCGGTGGCTACACCTTC. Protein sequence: CSASRLGAGGYTF.

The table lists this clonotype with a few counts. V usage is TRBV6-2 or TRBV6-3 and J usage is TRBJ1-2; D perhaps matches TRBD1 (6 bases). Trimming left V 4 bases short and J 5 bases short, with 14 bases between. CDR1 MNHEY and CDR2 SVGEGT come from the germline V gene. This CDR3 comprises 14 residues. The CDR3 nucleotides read TGTGCCAGCAGTTCTGGGGGCCTGCCTTATGGCTACACCTTC. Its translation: CASSSGGLPYGYTF.

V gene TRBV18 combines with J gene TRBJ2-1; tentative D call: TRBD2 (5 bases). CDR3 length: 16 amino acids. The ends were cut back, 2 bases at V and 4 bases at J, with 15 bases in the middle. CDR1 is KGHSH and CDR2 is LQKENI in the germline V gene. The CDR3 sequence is CASSPNLASRYNEQFF. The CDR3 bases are TGTGCCAGCTCACCAAATTTGGCTAGCAGGTACAATGAGCAGTTCTTC.

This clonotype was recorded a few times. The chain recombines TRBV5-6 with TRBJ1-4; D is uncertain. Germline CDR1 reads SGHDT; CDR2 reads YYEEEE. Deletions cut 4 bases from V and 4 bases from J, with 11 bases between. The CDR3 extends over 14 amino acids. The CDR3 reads CASSLSVVNEKLFF. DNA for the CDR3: TGTGCCAGCAGCCTGTCAGTAGTTAATGAAAAACTGTTTTTT.

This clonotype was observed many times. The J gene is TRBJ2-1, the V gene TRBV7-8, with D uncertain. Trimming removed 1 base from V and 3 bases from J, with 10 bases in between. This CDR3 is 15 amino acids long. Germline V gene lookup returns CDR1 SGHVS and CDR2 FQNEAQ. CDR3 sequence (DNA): TGTGCCAGCAGCTTAGGAGGTGGTTTCTACAATGAGCAGTTCTTC. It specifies CASSLGGGFYNEQFF. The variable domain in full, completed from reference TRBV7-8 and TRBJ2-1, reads GAGVSQSPRYKVAKRGQDVALRCDPISGHVSLFWYQQALGQGPEFLTYFQNEAQLDKSGLPSDRFFAERPEGSVSTLKIQRTQQEDSAVYLCASSLGGGFYNEQFFGPGTRLTVL.

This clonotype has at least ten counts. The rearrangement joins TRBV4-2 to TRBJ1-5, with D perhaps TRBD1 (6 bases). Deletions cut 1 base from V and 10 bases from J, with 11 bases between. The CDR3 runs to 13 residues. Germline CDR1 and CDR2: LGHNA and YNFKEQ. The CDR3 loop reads CASSQAGEPPQHF. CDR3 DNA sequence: TGTGCCAGCAGCCAAGCAGGGGAGCCACCCCAGCATTTT.

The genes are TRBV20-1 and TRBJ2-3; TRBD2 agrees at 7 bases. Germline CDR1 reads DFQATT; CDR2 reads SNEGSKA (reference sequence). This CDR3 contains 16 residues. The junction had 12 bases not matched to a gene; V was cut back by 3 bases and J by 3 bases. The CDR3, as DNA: TGCAGTGCTAGTCCCCTCCTGCGGGAGAATACAGATACGCAGTATTTT. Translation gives CSASPLLRENTDTQYF.